The present entry profiles one TCR beta chain with its context. The antigen this receptor binds is unknown. No base qualities exist here, and no much larger clone lies one base off it. Each collaborating institution followed its own protocols to collect whole blood in K2EDTA tubes. For TCRbeta analysis, collaborators shipped samples as frozen whole blood, isolated PBMCs, or DNA extracted from either of those sample types. The CDR3 has 14 amino acids, counting the end cysteine and phenylalanine. Only the CDR3 DNA stays, 42 bases, in frame from base 1. From a lookup of the germline V gene (reference sequence), CDR1 and CDR2 are LNHDA and SQIVND. Trimming removed 6 bases from V and 3 bases from J, leaving 14 bases between the germline ends. TCRbeta CDR3 regions were amplified from genomic DNA by means of the immunoSEQ Assay, a bias-controlled multiplex PCR. Regarding the original processing steps: The number of nucleated cells in each sample was estimated by amplification of reference gene primers within the assay. Sequence reads were collapsed and filtered to measure the absolute abundance of every unique TCRbeta CDR3 rearrangement. For each sample, productive Simpson clonality was calculated as the square root of Simpson's diversity index over productive rearrangements. The source is immuneACCESS, and TCRdb retained only in-frame sequences with V and J called. Part of the clones is not carried over; for the studies checked, unresolved V genes explain less than half of this, and the remainder is unexplained. The DNA was the basis for D and trimming; V, J and clone size are from that table. The sample table shows about 240,000 clones, and nearly 90% are seen once. The top ten clones comprise roughly 0.8% of the sample.

The sample is drawn from a study of blood T cell repertoires in COVID-19 (dated by TCRdb to the early 2020s). Regarding the study in general: The collaborator samples originated in the United States, Italy and Spain and spanned the acute and convalescent phases of COVID-19. Sample metadata almost always included a de-identified subject ID, COVID-19 status, age in years and sex. Samples came from the ongoing ImmuneRACE study (first 160 participants) plus 1,254 subjects from 6 global collaborators. A freely available public database, intended as a resource for researchers studying the immune response to SARS-CoV-2, is where the repertoires were released. Deeply sampled blood TCRbeta repertoires from subjects exposed to, actively infected with, or recovered from COVID-19 were included in the dataset. HLA class I and class II types, where available, came from metadata supplied by the sample provider rather than from assay-based typing. The material from the prospective study consisted of cDNA or gDNA derived from T cells, B-cell-depleted T cells, or PBMCs.

Broad study findings and their caveats: The quantity of clinical and demographic metadata differed by source and by participant and was supplied without curation.

Sequenced material: peripheral blood. Recombination joined TRBV19 with TRBJ2-5; no D segment can be confidently identified. The clonotype comes from a woman aged 25 to 39 with acute or convalescent COVID-19. The nucleotide sequence reads as follows: TGTGCCAGTAGGGATTCCCGCGGAAAAGAGACCCAGTACTTC. Its amino acids are CASRDSRGKETQYF.